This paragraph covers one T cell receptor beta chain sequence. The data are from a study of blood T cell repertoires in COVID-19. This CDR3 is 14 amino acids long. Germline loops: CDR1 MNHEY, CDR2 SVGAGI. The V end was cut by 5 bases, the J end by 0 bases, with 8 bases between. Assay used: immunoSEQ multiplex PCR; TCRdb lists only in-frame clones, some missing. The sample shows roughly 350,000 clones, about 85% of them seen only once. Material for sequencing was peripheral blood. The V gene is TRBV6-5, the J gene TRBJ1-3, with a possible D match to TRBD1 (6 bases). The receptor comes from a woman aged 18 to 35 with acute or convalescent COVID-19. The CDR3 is CASSRTDSGNTIYF. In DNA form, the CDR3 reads TGTGCCAGCAGTAGGACAGACTCTGGAAACACCATATATTTT.